These T cell receptor beta chains were read from a single sample in a study of shared clonotypes between healthy human individuals. The repertoire was sequenced with immunoSEQ multiplex PCR; TCRdb's copy has only in-frame clones and lacks some. The sample has under 850,000 clones, about two thirds seen once. The sequenced sample consisted of memory CD4+ T cells sorted from blood. The receptors were sampled from a woman in her 30s in good health. Both conserved end residues are part of each CDR3. The order of the fields is clone size, V gene, J gene, D gene, CDR3 protein, CDR3 DNA. D genes are given only for firm matches. Expanded clones get a size class; other rows say once, few or many, or leave the size out.

>NA|TRBV28|TRBJ2-7|NA
CASSSGSQPYEQYF
TGTGCCAGCAGTTCGGGCAGTCAACCCTACGAGCAGTACTTC
>NA|TRBV5-1|TRBJ2-3|TRBD1
CASSPPPWTGGTDTQYF
TGCGCCAGCAGCCCTCCCCCCTGGACAGGGGGAACAGATACGCAGTATTTT
>NA|TRBV6-6|TRBJ1-5|NA
CASARLGNQPQHF
TGTGCCAGCGCGCGTTTGGGCAATCAGCCCCAGCATTTT
>NA|TRBV10-3|TRBJ1-2|NA
CAISESQVTGDGYTF
TGTGCCATCAGTGAGTCGCAGGTCACAGGAGATGGCTACACCTTC
>NA|TRBV5-6|TRBJ2-7|NA
CASSKTGNSYEQYF
TGTGCCAGCAGCAAGACAGGTAACTCCTACGAGCAGTACTTC
>many|TRBV5-4|TRBJ2-7|TRBD2
CASSVGTSGTYEQYF
TGTGCCAGCAGCGTAGGGACTAGCGGAACCTACGAGCAGTACTTC
>NA|TRBV29-1|TRBJ1-5|NA
CSVGTGNNQPQHF
TGCAGCGTAGGGACGGGCAACAATCAGCCCCAGCATTTT
>NA|TRBV15|TRBJ2-4|NA
CATSPAPKNIQYF
TGTGCCACCAGCCCTGCACCCAAAAACATTCAGTACTTC
>NA|TRBV19|TRBJ2-1|NA
CASSISPLIGQYNEQFF
TGTGCCAGTAGTATAAGTCCCTTAATAGGACAGTACAATGAGCAGTTCTTC
>NA|TRBV11-2|TRBJ2-1|TRBD2
CASSKGLAEYNEQFF
TGTGCCAGCAGCAAGGGACTAGCGGAATACAATGAGCAGTTCTTC
>NA|TRBV7-2|TRBJ2-2|TRBD1
CASSSGTGVYTGELFF
TGTGCCAGCAGCTCCGGGACAGGGGTATACACCGGGGAGCTGTTTTTT
>once|TRBV21-1|TRBJ2-2|NA
CASSKLPKPGETGELFF
TGTGCCAGCAGCAAACTCCCGAAGCCAGGGGAAACCGGGGAGCTGTTTTTT
>NA|TRBV4-1|TRBJ1-5|NA
CASSLPGQQPQHF
TGCGCCAGCAGCCTCCCTGGGCAACAGCCCCAGCATTTT
>NA|TRBV19|TRBJ2-1|TRBD1
CATRTGWGNNEQFF
TGTGCCACCCGGACAGGGTGGGGTAACAATGAGCAGTTCTTC
>many|TRBV10-3|TRBJ1-2|NA
CAISEPRQSLSYGYTF
TGTGCCATCAGTGAGCCACGACAGAGTTTGAGCTATGGCTACACCTTC
>NA|TRBV5-6|TRBJ2-1|NA
CASSWRPSRTYNEQFF
TGTGCCAGCAGCTGGCGCCCTTCTAGGACCTACAATGAGCAGTTCTTC
>NA|TRBV6-1|TRBJ2-7|NA
CASRHRVSYEQYF
TGTGCCAGCAGGCACAGGGTGTCCTACGAGCAGTACTTC